The clone carrying this TCR beta chain occurred once. A read error may produce the germline difference seen at one junction end. These data are taken from a study of blood T cell repertoires in COVID-19. At the level of the study: The origin of the acute and convalescent COVID-19 samples was the United States, Italy and Spain. T cells, B-cell-depleted T cells, or PBMCs provided the cDNA or gDNA that served as material.

The CDR3 runs 13 residues. Germline CDR1 and CDR2: MNHEY and SVGAGI. Authors' methods: Reference gene primer amplification in the assay estimated nucleated cell counts. Sequencing was performed with immunoSEQ multiplex PCR; in TCRdb, only in-frame clones are kept and a portion is missing. The V and J calls and clone size are taken from that table; D and trimming were inferred from the DNA. This table has 120,000 or so clones, nearly 90% appearing once. Input material: peripheral blood. This chain links TRBV6-5 with TRBJ1-2; D not certain. The receptor comes from a woman aged 80 or older with acute or convalescent COVID-19. The CDR3 DNA follows: TGTGCCAGCAGTGACTCCGGGGAAGAGGGCTACACCTTC. It encodes CASSDSGEEGYTF.